The 3 T cell receptor beta chains reported below all come from one sample, sequenced in a study of vaccination effects on CD4 cells after COVID-19. After roughly 10 days in culture, the CD4+ T cells were isolated. These receptors' antigens are unknown. The repertoire was sequenced with immunoSEQ multiplex PCR; TCRdb's copy has only in-frame clones and lacks some. The sample yields 25,000 to 35,000 clones, less than 85% seen once. The sequencing here drew on CD4+ T cells from PBMCs cultured without peptide, taken before COVID-19 vaccination. These receptors originate from a human donor who received a COVID-19 vaccine.

The chain is built from TRBV18 and TRBJ1-2; 9 bases are a match to TRBD1. After removal of 4 bases from V and 2 bases from J, the junction contained 2 bases not matched to a gene. The CDR3 has 14 residues. CDR1 is KGHSH, CDR2 LQKENI, per germline. CDR3 nucleotides: TGTGCCAGCTCACTAGGACAGGGGAACTATGGCTACACCTTC. Residues: CASSLGQGNYGYTF.

This clone was observed once. This chain uses TRBV6-4 with TRBJ1-2, with D perhaps TRBD1 (5 bases). V was shortened by 6 bases and J by 2 bases, with 16 bases between the two germline ends. The CDR3 totals 15 residues. Germline CDR1 is MRHNA and CDR2 is SNTAGT. This CDR3 reads CASSYNTQGNYGYTF. The CDR3 coding sequence is TGTGCCAGCAGCTATAATACTCAGGGAAACTATGGCTACACCTTC.

The rearrangement uses TRBV9 and TRBJ2-1, with 12 bases that match TRBD2. V lost 1 base, J lost 7 bases, and 9 bases stayed unmatched. The length of the CDR3 is 17 residues. Germline CDR1 and CDR2: SGDLS and YYNGEE. The chain's CDR3 is CASSVMSLAGGPNEQFF. In DNA, the CDR3 is TGTGCCAGCAGCGTAATGTCCCTAGCGGGAGGGCCAAATGAGCAGTTCTTC.